Only one count was recorded for the clone carrying this TCR beta chain. This record comes from a study of cytomegalovirus exposure and HLA in healthy donors. It was with 60 Vbeta and 13 Jbeta primers that the PCR ran. Sequenced by immunoSEQ multiplex PCR; TCRdb stores in-frame clones only, minus some. The data contain 110,000 to 150,000 clones, approximately 70% of them singletons. Sequencing used PBMCs. This TCR was sampled from a woman aged 55-70 years in good health and CMV-seropositive.

CDR3 coding DNA: TGTGCCTGGAGTGTACCCGGCGGGCAAGAGACCCAGTACTTC. This translates into CAWSVPGGQETQYF. This chain joins TRBV30 and TRBJ2-5; D is possibly TRBD2 (5 bases). In germline, CDR1 is GTSNPN, CDR2 SVGIG (reference sequence). Trimming left V 0 bases short and J 2 bases short, with 10 bases between. The CDR3 runs to 14 residues.